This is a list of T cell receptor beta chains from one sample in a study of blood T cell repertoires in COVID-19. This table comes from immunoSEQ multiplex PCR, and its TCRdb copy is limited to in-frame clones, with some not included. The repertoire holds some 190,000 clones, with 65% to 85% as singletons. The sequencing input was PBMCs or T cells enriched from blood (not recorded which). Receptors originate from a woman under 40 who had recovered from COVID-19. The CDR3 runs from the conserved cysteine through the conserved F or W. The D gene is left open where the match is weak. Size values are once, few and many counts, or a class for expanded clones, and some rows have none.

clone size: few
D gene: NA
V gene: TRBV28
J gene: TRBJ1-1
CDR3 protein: CASSNREEAFF
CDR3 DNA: TGTGCCAGCAGTAACAGGGAGGAAGCTTTCTTT

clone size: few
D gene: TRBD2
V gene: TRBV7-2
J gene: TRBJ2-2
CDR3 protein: CASSLLAPGRGAAGELFF
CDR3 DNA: TGTGCCAGCAGCTTACTCGCCCCCGGGAGGGGAGCTGCCGGGGAGCTGTTTTTT

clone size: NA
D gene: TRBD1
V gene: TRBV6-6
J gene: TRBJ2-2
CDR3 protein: CASSSYVQGDTGELFF
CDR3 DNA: TGTGCCAGCAGTAGTTATGTACAGGGGGACACCGGGGAGCTGTTTTTT

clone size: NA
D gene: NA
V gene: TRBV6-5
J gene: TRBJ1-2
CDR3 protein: CASSYLTMNYGYTF
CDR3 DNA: TGTGCCAGCAGTTACCTGACTATGAACTATGGCTACACCTTC

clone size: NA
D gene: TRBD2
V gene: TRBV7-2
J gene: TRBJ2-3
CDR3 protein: CASSTRAGGTDTQYF
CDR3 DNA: TGTGCCAGCAGCACTCGGGCGGGAGGCACAGATACGCAGTATTTT

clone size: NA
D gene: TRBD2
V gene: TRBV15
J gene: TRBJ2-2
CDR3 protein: CATSRTLSGGGTGELFF
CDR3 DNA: TGTGCCACCAGCAGAACCTTGTCGGGGGGGGGCACCGGGGAGCTGTTTTTT

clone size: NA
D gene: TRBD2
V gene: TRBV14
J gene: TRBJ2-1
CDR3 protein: CASSRTSGGSYNEQFF
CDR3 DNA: TGTGCCAGCAGCCGGACTAGCGGGGGCTCCTACAATGAGCAGTTCTTC

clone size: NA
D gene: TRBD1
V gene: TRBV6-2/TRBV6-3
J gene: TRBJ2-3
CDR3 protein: CASSYPTGDLTDTQYF
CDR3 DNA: TGTGCCAGCAGTTACCCGACAGGGGACCTCACAGATACGCAGTATTTT

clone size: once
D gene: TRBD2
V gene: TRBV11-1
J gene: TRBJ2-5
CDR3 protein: CASSNRGGGRETQYF
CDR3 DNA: TGTGCCAGCAGCAACCGCGGGGGAGGGCGAGAGACCCAGTACTTC

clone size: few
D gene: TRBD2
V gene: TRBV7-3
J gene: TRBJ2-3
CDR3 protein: CASSFGLAGDTQYF
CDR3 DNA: TGTGCCAGCAGCTTTGGACTAGCGGGAGATACGCAGTATTTT

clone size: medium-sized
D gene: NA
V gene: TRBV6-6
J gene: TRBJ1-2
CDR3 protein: CASSRSRYQDIYGYTF
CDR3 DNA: TGTGCCAGCAGTCGATCACGATATCAGGATATCTATGGCTACACCTTC

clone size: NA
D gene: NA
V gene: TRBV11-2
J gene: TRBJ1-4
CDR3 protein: CASSLVRNEKLFF
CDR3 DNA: TGTGCCAGCAGCTTGGTGCGGAATGAAAAACTGTTTTTT

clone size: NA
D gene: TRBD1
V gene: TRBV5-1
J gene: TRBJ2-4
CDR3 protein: CASSSQSRDSYGSGYIQYF
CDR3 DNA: TGCGCCAGCAGCTCGCAAAGCCGGGACAGTTACGGCTCCGGGTACATTCAGTACTTC

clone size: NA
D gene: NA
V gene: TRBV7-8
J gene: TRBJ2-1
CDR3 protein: CASSLARRGPYNEQFF
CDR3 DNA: TGTGCCAGCAGCTTAGCACGGCGGGGACCCTACAATGAGCAGTTCTTC

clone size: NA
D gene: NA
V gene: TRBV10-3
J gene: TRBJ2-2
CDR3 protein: CAISGSYEGADTGELFF
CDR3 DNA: TGTGCCATCAGTGGATCTTACGAGGGCGCGGACACCGGGGAGCTGTTTTTT

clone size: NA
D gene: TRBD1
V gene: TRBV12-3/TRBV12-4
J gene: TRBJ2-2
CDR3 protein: CASDRANTGELFF
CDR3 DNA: TGTGCCAGTGACAGGGCGAACACCGGGGAGCTGTTTTTT

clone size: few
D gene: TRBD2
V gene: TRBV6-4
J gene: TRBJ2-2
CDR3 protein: CASSDAGEGTGELFF
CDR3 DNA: TGTGCCAGCAGTGACGCGGGAGAGGGCACCGGGGAGCTGTTTTTT

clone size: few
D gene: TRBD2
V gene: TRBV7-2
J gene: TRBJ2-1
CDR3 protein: CASSAGLAGLNEQFF
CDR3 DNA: TGTGCCAGCAGCGCGGGACTAGCGGGATTGAATGAGCAGTTCTTC

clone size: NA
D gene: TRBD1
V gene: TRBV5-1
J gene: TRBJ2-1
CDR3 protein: CASSARTGGASYNEQFF
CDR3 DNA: TGCGCCAGCAGCGCCAGGACAGGGGGCGCCTCCTACAATGAGCAGTTCTTC

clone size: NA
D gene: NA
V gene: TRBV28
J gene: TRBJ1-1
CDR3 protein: CASSFPGENTEAFF
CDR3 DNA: TGTGCCAGCAGTTTCCCAGGGGAGAACACTGAAGCTTTCTTT

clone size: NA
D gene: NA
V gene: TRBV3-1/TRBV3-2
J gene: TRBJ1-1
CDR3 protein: CASSHGGEAFF
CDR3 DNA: TGTGCCAGCAGCCATGGGGGGGAAGCTTTCTTT

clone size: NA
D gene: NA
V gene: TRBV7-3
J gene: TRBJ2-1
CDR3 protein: CASSQRTAERYEQFF
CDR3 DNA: TGTGCCAGCAGTCAAAGGACAGCGGAGCGCTATGAGCAGTTCTTC

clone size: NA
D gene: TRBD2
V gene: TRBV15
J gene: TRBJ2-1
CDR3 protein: CATSRAGTSGYNEQFF
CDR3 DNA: TGTGCCACCAGCAGAGCCGGGACTAGCGGTTACAATGAGCAGTTCTTC

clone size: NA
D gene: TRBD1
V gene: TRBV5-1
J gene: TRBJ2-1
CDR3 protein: CASSPGQGLNEQFF
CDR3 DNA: TGCGCCAGCAGCCCGGGACAGGGGCTAAATGAGCAGTTCTTC

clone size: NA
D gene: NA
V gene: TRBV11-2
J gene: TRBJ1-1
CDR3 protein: CASSARNTEAFF
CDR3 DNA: TGTGCCAGCAGCGCGCGAAACACTGAAGCTTTCTTT

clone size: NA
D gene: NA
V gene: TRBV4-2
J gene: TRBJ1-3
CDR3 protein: CASSQDWGPGNTIYF
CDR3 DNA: TGTGCCAGCAGCCAAGACTGGGGCCCTGGAAACACCATATATTTT

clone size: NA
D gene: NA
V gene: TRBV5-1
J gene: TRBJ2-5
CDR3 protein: CASSLGQKETQYF
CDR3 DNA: TGCGCCAGCAGCTTGGGGCAGAAAGAGACCCAGTACTTC

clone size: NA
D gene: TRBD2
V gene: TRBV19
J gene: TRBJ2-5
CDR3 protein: CASSSGRKTQYF
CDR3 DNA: TGTGCCAGTAGTAGCGGGAGGAAGACCCAGTACTTC

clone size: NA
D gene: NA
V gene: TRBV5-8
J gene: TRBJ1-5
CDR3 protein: CASSLDRVSNQPQHF
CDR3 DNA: TGTGCCAGCAGCTTGGACAGGGTAAGCAATCAGCCCCAGCATTTT

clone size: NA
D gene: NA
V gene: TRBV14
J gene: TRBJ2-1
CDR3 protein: CASSSPLVGRGYNEQFF
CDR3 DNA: TGTGCCAGCAGCTCACCCTTGGTCGGGAGAGGGTACAATGAGCAGTTCTTC

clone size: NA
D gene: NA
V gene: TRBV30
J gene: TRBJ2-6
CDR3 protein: CASYIGANVLTF
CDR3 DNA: TGTGCCTCCTATATCGGGGCCAACGTCCTGACTTTC

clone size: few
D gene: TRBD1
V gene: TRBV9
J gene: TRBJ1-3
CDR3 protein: CASSTTGSSGGNTIYF
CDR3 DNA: TGTGCCAGCAGTACGACAGGGTCCTCTGGTGGAAACACCATATATTTT

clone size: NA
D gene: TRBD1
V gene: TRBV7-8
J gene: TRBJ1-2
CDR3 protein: CASSLGDRGYGYTF
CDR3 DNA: TGTGCCAGCAGCTTAGGGGACAGGGGATATGGCTACACCTTC

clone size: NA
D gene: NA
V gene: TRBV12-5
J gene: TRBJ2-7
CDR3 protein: CASGLVGRFEQYF
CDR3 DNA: TGTGCTAGTGGTTTGGTAGGCAGGTTCGAGCAGTACTTC

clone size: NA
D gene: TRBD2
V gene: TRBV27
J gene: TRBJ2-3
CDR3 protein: CASSSRTGRLAGGPGDTQYF
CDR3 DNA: TGTGCCAGCAGTTCCCGGACAGGGAGACTAGCGGGAGGGCCGGGGGATACGCAGTATTTT

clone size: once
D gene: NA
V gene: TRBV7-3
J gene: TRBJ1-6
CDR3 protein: CASSAGMNSPLHF
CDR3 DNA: TGTGCCAGCAGCGCAGGAATGAATTCACCCCTCCACTTT